This T cell receptor beta chain was obtained from a study of Graves' ophthalmopathy and Graves' hyperthyroidism. Trimming left V 3 bases short and J 2 bases short, with 19 bases between. CDR3 size: 17 residues. Germline V lookup: CDR1 SGHTA, CDR2 FQGNSA. There are many counts of this clonotype. RNA transcripts were the template, and TCR beta CDR3 regions were amplified from them. HTBI-primed first-round RT-PCR preceded second-round multiplex PCR. Via MiXCR, TCRdb re-called the multiplex PCR reads, giving one row per CDR3 protein. The repertoire has some 350,000 distinct CDR3 sequences, 17% of them found once; the top ten carry roughly 2.4%.

This sequence was found in an adult woman with stable Graves' hyperthyroidism. The rearrangement links TRBV7-2 to TRBJ2-5; TRBD1 might be the D (6 bases). The sample comprised peripheral blood. The CDR3 protein is CASSLGPGWGTQETQYF. As DNA, the CDR3 is TGTGCCAGCAGCTTGGGACCAGGCTGGGGGACACAAGAGACCCAGTACTTC.